The rows below give T cell receptor beta chains drawn from one sample of a study of blood T cell repertoires in COVID-19. Sequenced by immunoSEQ multiplex PCR; TCRdb stores in-frame clones only, minus some. In the table there are 250,000 to 400,000 clones, roughly 88% of which are singletons. The sample was peripheral blood. The receptors originated from a woman between 25 and 40 years old with COVID-19, enrolled during active disease. Both conserved end residues are part of each CDR3. Fields, in order: J gene, D gene, V gene, clone size, CDR3 protein, CDR3 DNA. A D gene is named only where the DNA matches it firmly. Expanded clones get a size class; other rows say once, few or many, or leave the size out.

J gene: TRBJ2-3
D gene: TRBD2
V gene: TRBV10-3
clone size: .
CDR3 protein: CAIRQSASGRASTHDTQYF
CDR3 DNA: TGTGCCATCAGGCAGTCCGCTAGCGGGAGGGCTAGCACTCACGATACGCAGTATTTT

J gene: TRBJ2-1
D gene: TRBD1
V gene: TRBV14
clone size: .
CDR3 protein: CATNTGGPYNEQFF
CDR3 DNA: TGTGCCACCAACACAGGGGGGCCCTACAATGAGCAGTTCTTC

J gene: TRBJ2-7
D gene: .
V gene: TRBV5-4
clone size: .
CDR3 protein: CASSLDSSAGFEQYF
CDR3 DNA: TGTGCCAGCAGCCTTGATTCTAGCGCCGGATTTGAGCAGTACTTC

J gene: TRBJ1-5
D gene: TRBD1
V gene: TRBV30
clone size: .
CDR3 protein: CAWSARDRRNQPQHF
CDR3 DNA: TGTGCCTGGAGCGCAAGGGACAGGCGCAATCAGCCCCAGCATTTT

J gene: TRBJ2-7
D gene: TRBD2
V gene: TRBV9
clone size: .
CDR3 protein: CASSVEPAGTRPQYF
CDR3 DNA: TGTGCCAGCAGCGTAGAACCAGCGGGAACACGCCCGCAGTACTTC

J gene: TRBJ1-4
D gene: .
V gene: TRBV28
clone size: .
CDR3 protein: CASSSPRTVLNEKLFF
CDR3 DNA: TGTGCCAGCAGTTCCCCCCGGACAGTCCTTAATGAAAAACTGTTTTTT

J gene: TRBJ1-2
D gene: TRBD1
V gene: TRBV6-5
clone size: few
CDR3 protein: CASSSGQGRGYTF
CDR3 DNA: TGTGCCAGCAGTTCGGGACAGGGTAGAGGCTACACCTTC

J gene: TRBJ2-7
D gene: .
V gene: TRBV6-6
clone size: .
CDR3 protein: CASSFGHQGYEQYF
CDR3 DNA: TGTGCCAGCAGTTTCGGACACCAAGGCTACGAGCAGTACTTC

J gene: TRBJ2-1
D gene: TRBD2
V gene: TRBV4-1
clone size: .
CDR3 protein: CASTPGAAGLAAHEQFF
CDR3 DNA: TGCGCCAGCACCCCGGGGGCAGCCGGACTAGCGGCCCATGAGCAGTTCTTC

J gene: TRBJ2-2
D gene: TRBD2
V gene: TRBV6-6
clone size: .
CDR3 protein: CASKGLSNTGELFF
CDR3 DNA: TGTGCCAGTAAGGGACTATCCAACACCGGGGAGCTGTTTTTT

J gene: TRBJ1-2
D gene: TRBD1
V gene: TRBV27
clone size: .
CDR3 protein: CASSFSRTGYGYTF
CDR3 DNA: TGTGCCAGCAGTTTCTCGAGGACAGGCTATGGCTACACCTTC

J gene: TRBJ1-2
D gene: .
V gene: TRBV18
clone size: .
CDR3 protein: CASSPPGLRDNYGYTF
CDR3 DNA: TGTGCCAGCTCACCACCGGGACTCCGGGATAACTATGGCTACACCTTC

J gene: TRBJ2-2
D gene: .
V gene: TRBV19
clone size: once
CDR3 protein: CASSDHRGAVF
CDR3 DNA: TGTGCCAGTAGTGATCACCGGGGAGCTGTTTTT

J gene: TRBJ1-5
D gene: .
V gene: TRBV19
clone size: .
CDR3 protein: CASSPRDPMTGQPQHF
CDR3 DNA: TGTGCCAGTAGTCCCCGGGATCCCATGACGGGACAGCCCCAGCATTTT

J gene: TRBJ2-2
D gene: TRBD2
V gene: TRBV5-6
clone size: .
CDR3 protein: CASSLRTSGSPGELFF
CDR3 DNA: TGTGCCAGCAGCTTGAGGACTAGCGGGAGCCCCGGGGAGCTGTTTTTT

J gene: TRBJ2-1
D gene: TRBD2
V gene: TRBV7-6
clone size: .
CDR3 protein: CASSGLAGSSYNEQFF
CDR3 DNA: TGTGCCAGCAGCGGTCTAGCGGGAAGCTCCTACAATGAGCAGTTCTTC

J gene: TRBJ2-7
D gene: .
V gene: TRBV9
clone size: .
CDR3 protein: CASSVATGTSYEQYF
CDR3 DNA: TGTGCCAGCAGCGTAGCTACAGGAACCTCCTACGAGCAGTACTTC

J gene: TRBJ2-3
D gene: .
V gene: TRBV7-9
clone size: .
CDR3 protein: CASSRTGDTQYF
CDR3 DNA: TGTGCCAGCAGCCGGACTGGAGATACGCAGTATTTT

J gene: TRBJ1-5
D gene: TRBD1
V gene: TRBV2
clone size: .
CDR3 protein: CASRGTGSLRSNQPQHF
CDR3 DNA: TGTGCCAGCAGAGGGACAGGGAGTTTACGGAGCAATCAGCCCCAGCATTTT

J gene: TRBJ2-3
D gene: .
V gene: TRBV15
clone size: .
CDR3 protein: CATSGRDRPSDTQYF
CDR3 DNA: TGTGCCACCAGCGGGCGGGACCGCCCCTCAGATACGCAGTATTTT

J gene: TRBJ1-6
D gene: .
V gene: TRBV3-1/TRBV3-2
clone size: .
CDR3 protein: CASSQDTGAPLHF
CDR3 DNA: TGTGCCAGCAGCCAAGATACGGGGGCACCCCTCCACTTT

J gene: TRBJ2-1
D gene: TRBD1
V gene: TRBV9
clone size: .
CDR3 protein: CASSASGTGYNEQFF
CDR3 DNA: TGTGCCAGCAGCGCTTCCGGGACAGGGTACAATGAGCAGTTCTTC

J gene: TRBJ2-7
D gene: .
V gene: TRBV6-4
clone size: .
CDR3 protein: CASSDPRHHPYEQYF
CDR3 DNA: TGTGCCAGCAGTGACCCCCGACACCACCCCTACGAGCAGTACTTC

J gene: TRBJ1-6
D gene: TRBD1
V gene: TRBV6-5
clone size: .
CDR3 protein: CASSRTGDNSPLHF
CDR3 DNA: TGTGCCAGCAGCCGGACAGGGGATAATTCACCCCTCCACTTT

J gene: TRBJ1-2
D gene: .
V gene: TRBV7-2
clone size: once
CDR3 protein: CASSLVAAGQNYGYTF
CDR3 DNA: TGTGCCAGCAGCTTAGTTGCGGCAGGGCAAAACTATGGCTACACCTTC

J gene: TRBJ2-1
D gene: .
V gene: TRBV12-3/TRBV12-4
clone size: .
CDR3 protein: CASRTSEGGQFF
CDR3 DNA: TGTGCCAGCAGAACGAGCGAGGGTGGGCAGTTCTTC

J gene: TRBJ1-2
D gene: TRBD1
V gene: TRBV7-6
clone size: .
CDR3 protein: CASSLGRTGGAKGYTF
CDR3 DNA: TGTGCCAGCAGCTTAGGGCGGACAGGGGGCGCAAAGGGCTACACCTTC

J gene: TRBJ2-2
D gene: .
V gene: TRBV18
clone size: .
CDR3 protein: CASSPTSGSIGELFF
CDR3 DNA: TGTGCCAGCTCACCGACTTCAGGGTCGATCGGGGAGCTGTTTTTT

J gene: TRBJ2-1
D gene: TRBD2
V gene: TRBV7-9
clone size: .
CDR3 protein: CASRPTSGPYNEQFF
CDR3 DNA: TGTGCCAGCAGACCTACTAGCGGTCCCTACAATGAGCAGTTCTTC

J gene: TRBJ1-1
D gene: .
V gene: TRBV7-9
clone size: .
CDR3 protein: CASSLMTDPTEAFF
CDR3 DNA: TGTGCCAGCAGCTTAATGACAGACCCCACTGAAGCTTTCTTT

J gene: TRBJ1-1
D gene: .
V gene: TRBV12-3/TRBV12-4
clone size: .
CDR3 protein: CASSLTGYTEAFF
CDR3 DNA: TGTGCCAGCAGTTTAACAGGTTACACTGAAGCTTTCTTT

J gene: TRBJ2-1
D gene: .
V gene: TRBV5-4
clone size: once
CDR3 protein: CASSLRASVYYEQFF
CDR3 DNA: TGTGCCAGCAGCTTGCGGGCTAGCGTGTACTATGAGCAGTTCTTC

J gene: TRBJ2-1
D gene: TRBD2
V gene: TRBV25-1
clone size: .
CDR3 protein: CASSESRASGSGEQFF
CDR3 DNA: TGTGCCAGCAGTGAGAGTCGGGCTAGCGGGAGTGGTGAGCAGTTCTTC

J gene: TRBJ1-1
D gene: TRBD1
V gene: TRBV29-1
clone size: .
CDR3 protein: CSFGQGKNTEAFF
CDR3 DNA: TGCAGTTTTGGACAGGGAAAGAACACTGAAGCTTTCTTT

J gene: TRBJ2-3
D gene: TRBD2
V gene: TRBV5-4
clone size: .
CDR3 protein: CASSLATAGAEDTQYF
CDR3 DNA: TGTGCCAGCAGCTTGGCAACGGCGGGAGCGGAAGATACGCAGTATTTT

J gene: TRBJ1-4
D gene: TRBD1
V gene: TRBV19
clone size: .
CDR3 protein: CASSIEGTGGEKLFF
CDR3 DNA: TGTGCCAGTAGTATAGAAGGGACAGGCGGAGAAAAACTGTTTTTT

J gene: TRBJ1-2
D gene: .
V gene: TRBV3-1/TRBV3-2
clone size: .
CDR3 protein: CASSLKRPGDYYGYTF
CDR3 DNA: TGTGCCAGCAGCCTTAAAAGACCGGGGGACTACTATGGCTACACCTTC

J gene: TRBJ2-7
D gene: .
V gene: TRBV4-1
clone size: .
CDR3 protein: CASSQVWREQEQYF
CDR3 DNA: TGCGCCAGCAGCCAAGTATGGCGGGAACAAGAGCAGTACTTC

J gene: TRBJ1-1
D gene: .
V gene: TRBV5-5
clone size: once
CDR3 protein: CASSLMGGRDTEAFF
CDR3 DNA: TGTGCCAGCAGCTTGATGGGCGGGCGCGACACTGAAGCTTTCTTT

J gene: TRBJ1-2
D gene: TRBD1
V gene: TRBV2
clone size: .
CDR3 protein: CASSGTGGNYGYTF
CDR3 DNA: TGTGCCAGCAGTGGGACAGGGGGTAACTATGGCTACACCTTC

J gene: TRBJ2-5
D gene: .
V gene: TRBV19
clone size: .
CDR3 protein: CASSDKSGETQYF
CDR3 DNA: TGTGCCAGTAGCGACAAGTCAGGCGAGACCCAGTACTTC

J gene: TRBJ1-5
D gene: .
V gene: TRBV18
clone size: .
CDR3 protein: CASSPVPSTGGSNQPQHF
CDR3 DNA: TGTGCCAGCTCACCAGTACCCTCAACAGGTGGTAGCAATCAGCCCCAGCATTTT